The clone carrying this TCR beta chain was detected ten times or more. This record comes from a study of patients and donors after allogeneic stem cell transplantation. This CDR3 has 15 residues. Germline V CDR1 and CDR2: SGHRS, YFSETQ. V gave up 0 bases and J gave up 3 bases; unmatched junction bases: 3. Via MiXCR, TCRdb re-called the RT-PCR reads, giving one row per CDR3 protein. The data hold over 150,000 distinct CDR3 sequences, with approximately 41% observed a single time. The gene calls are TRBV5-1 and TRBJ1-5, with TRBD1 matching 7 bases. The sample taken for sequencing was blood, either unsorted or a sorted T cell fraction (not recorded which). This receptor was identified in a human donor who was either an allogeneic HSCT recipient or a stem cell or donor lymphocyte infusion donor (not recorded which). It is not recorded whose cells these are; they may come from a transplant donor. The chain's CDR3 is CASSLEGQNNQPQHF. The CDR3 nucleotides read TGCGCCAGCAGCTTGGAGGGACAGAACAATCAGCCCCAGCATTTT.